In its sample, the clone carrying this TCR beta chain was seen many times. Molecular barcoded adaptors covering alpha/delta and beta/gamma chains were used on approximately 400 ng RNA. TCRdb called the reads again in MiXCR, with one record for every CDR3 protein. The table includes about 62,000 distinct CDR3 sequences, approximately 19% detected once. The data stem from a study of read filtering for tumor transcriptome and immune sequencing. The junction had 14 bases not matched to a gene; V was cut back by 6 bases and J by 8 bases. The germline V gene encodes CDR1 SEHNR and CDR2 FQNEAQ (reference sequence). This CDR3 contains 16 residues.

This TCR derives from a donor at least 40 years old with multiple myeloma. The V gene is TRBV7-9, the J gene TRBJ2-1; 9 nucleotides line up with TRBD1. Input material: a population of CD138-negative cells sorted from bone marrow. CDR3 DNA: TGTGCCAGCAGTCCAATCACAGGGGGCGAGTACTATGAGCAGTTCTTC. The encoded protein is CASSPITGGEYYEQFF.